This passage covers 27 T cell receptor beta chains from one sample sequenced in a study of a mutant IDH1 vaccine in newly diagnosed glioma. Measured with immunoSEQ multiplex PCR; TCRdb has only the in-frame clones, and not every one. The repertoire holds some 60,000 clones, with approximately 80% as singletons. These receptors lack a known antigen. Time point meaning: week 11, during vaccination. A 20-mer mutant IDH1 peptide at 300 ug was injected subcutaneously with topical imiquimod. The starting material was PBMCs, obtained from a glioma patient whose treatment included an IDH1 peptide vaccine. Receptor source: a man aged 25-45 years with glioma.

V usage is TRBV14 and J usage is TRBJ1-6; no clear D gene. Germline V gene sequence: CDR1 SGHDN, CDR2 FVKESK. The CDR3 runs 13 residues. V was clipped by 0 bases and J by 8 bases, with 5 bases between them. The CDR3 spells CASSQDRHSPLHF. In DNA, the CDR3 is TGTGCCAGCAGCCAAGATAGGCATTCACCCCTCCACTTT.

This chain connects TRBV28 to TRBJ1-5; TRBD1 matches 12 bases. Germline V gives CDR1 MDHEN, CDR2 SYDVKM. The CDR3 has 17 amino acids. V gave up 4 bases and J gave up 5 bases; unmatched junction bases: 9. In nucleotides, the CDR3 is TGTGCCAGCAGTTCCCCGGGACAGGGGGCGAGAGATCAGCCCCAGCATTTT. It specifies CASSSPGQGARDQPQHF.

V usage is TRBV5-4 and J usage is TRBJ1-2; 7 bases are a match to TRBD1. V lost 4 bases and J lost 4; bases outside the gene matches: 7. This CDR3 comprises 14 residues. Per germline, CDR1 SGHNT and CDR2 YYREEE (reference sequence). CDR3 protein: CASSLGTARYGYTF. In nucleotides, the CDR3 is TGTGCCAGCAGCCTAGGGACAGCTCGCTATGGCTACACCTTC.

The chain joins TRBV28 to TRBJ2-3; 11 nucleotides match TRBD2. V was clipped by 8 bases and J by 6 bases; unmatched bases: 10. CDR1 and CDR2 from the germline V gene are MDHEN and SYDVKM. The CDR3 contains 15 residues. The CDR3 here is CASATSGSLLDTQYF. The CDR3 DNA reads as TGTGCCAGCGCCACTAGCGGGAGTTTATTGGATACGCAGTATTTT.

The chain recombines TRBV4-2 with TRBJ1-3; tentative D call: TRBD1 (5 bases). Germline-derived CDR1 and CDR2 are LGHNA and YNFKEQ. The V gene lost 1 base and the J gene lost 1 base, with 11 bases spanning the gap. The CDR3 runs 16 residues. The CDR3 sequence is CASSQVSGGSGNTIYF. For the CDR3, the DNA is TGTGCCAGCAGCCAAGTTTCGGGGGGATCTGGAAACACCATATATTTT.

This chain uses TRBV7-2 with TRBJ2-7; tentative D call: TRBD2 (5 bases). Trimming took 3 bases from V and 4 from J, leaving 10 bases between them. The CDR3 consists of 13 residues. The V gene's germline CDR1 is SGHTA and CDR2 FQGNSA. CDR3: CASSLKADYEQYF. The DNA of the CDR3 is TGTGCCAGCAGCTTGAAAGCGGATTACGAGCAGTACTTC. Supplemented by reference TRBV7-2 and TRBJ2-7, the full variable domain reads GAGVSQSPSNKVTEKGKDVELRCDPISGHTALYWYRQSLGQGLEFLIYFQGNSAPDKSGLPSDRFSAERTGGSVSTLTIQRTQQEDSAVYLCASSLKADYEQYFGPGTRLTVT.

This chain uses TRBV20-1 with TRBJ1-6, with 8 bases fitting TRBD1. Germline V gene data show CDR1 as DFQATT and CDR2 as SNEGSKA (reference sequence). This CDR3 has 11 amino acids. Losses at the gene ends were 3 bases for V and 14 bases for J; bases not matched to a gene: 3. The CDR3 loop is CSASVQGALHF. For the CDR3, the DNA is TGCAGTGCTAGCGTACAGGGGGCCCTCCACTTT.

The chain is built from TRBV4-1 and TRBJ2-5; 16 bases are a match to TRBD2. Germline CDR1 MGHRA, CDR2 YSYEKL. The CDR3 contains 17 residues. V lost 3 bases to trimming and J lost 5 bases; unmatched junction nucleotides: 6. CDR3 sequence reads: CASSHIMGLAGGETQYF. CDR3 coding DNA: TGCGCCAGCAGCCACATAATGGGACTAGCGGGGGGGGAGACCCAGTACTTC.

The chain combines TRBV28 with TRBJ2-1; D unclear. CDR3 length equals 13 residues. Trimming took off 3 bases at V and 2 bases at J, with 5 bases between the two ends. Germline V lookup: CDR1 MDHEN, CDR2 SYDVKM. CDR3 DNA sequence: TGTGCCAGCAGTTTGTCTACCTACAATGAGCAGTTCTTC. As protein: CASSLSTYNEQFF.

The V call is TRBV28, the J call TRBJ1-5; 10 nucleotides align to TRBD1. CDR1 is MDHEN and CDR2 is SYDVKM in the germline V gene. The ends lost 6 bases at V and 0 bases at J; junction bases unmatched: 11. The CDR3 is made up of 18 amino acids. The CDR3 DNA reads TGTGCCAGCAGCAAGGGACAGGGGCCCTCCTATAGCAATCAGCCCCAGCATTTT. It specifies CASSKGQGPSYSNQPQHF.

The rearrangement joins TRBV30 to TRBJ2-7; D might be TRBD2 (6 bases). Between the trimmed V and J ends, which lost 2 bases and 2 bases, there was a span of 13 bases. This CDR3 region has 14 residues. Per germline, CDR1 GTSNPN and CDR2 SVGIG (reference sequence). The CDR3 DNA is TGTGCCTGGAGTCCAGGGACTGAAGCCTACGAGCAGTACTTC. It yields the protein CAWSPGTEAYEQYF.

The chain recombines TRBV5-1 with TRBJ1-1; 7 nucleotides match TRBD1. This CDR3 region has 14 residues. CDR1 is SGHRS and CDR2 is YFSETQ in the germline V gene. The V gene end was trimmed by 4 bases and the J gene end by 0 bases; junction bases not matched to a gene: 3. For the CDR3, the DNA is TGCGCCAGCAGCGGGGGGACAGTGAACACTGAAGCTTTCTTT. Its translation: CASSGGTVNTEAFF.

The rearrangement joins TRBV7-3 to TRBJ2-1, with D perhaps assigned TRBD1 or TRBD2 (5 bases each). Trimming took 5 bases from V and 9 from J, leaving 20 bases between them. Looked up from germline, CDR1 is SGHTA and CDR2 is FQGTGA. The CDR3 is 15 amino acids. The CDR3: CASSPDGALNGEQFF. CDR3 DNA: TGTGCCAGCAGCCCCGACGGGGCCCTGAATGGTGAGCAGTTCTTC.

The chain uses TRBV19 and TRBJ1-5, with D unresolved. This CDR3 contains 13 residues. Germline V gene sequence: CDR1 LNHDA, CDR2 SQIVND (reference sequence). V was shortened by 0 bases and J by 8 bases, with 8 bases between the two germline ends. The CDR3 is CASSIDTEEPQHF. Written as DNA, the CDR3 is TGTGCCAGTAGTATAGATACGGAGGAGCCCCAGCATTTT.

The chain has TRBV5-1 and TRBJ1-2; D uncertain. The CDR3 runs 12 residues. Trimming took 0 bases from V and 8 from J, leaving 8 bases between them. Germline lookup yields CDR1 SGHRS and CDR2 YFSETQ. CDR3 coding DNA: TGCGCCAGCAGCTTGGATACTCCGGGCTACACCTTC. This encodes CASSLDTPGYTF.

The J gene is TRBJ2-7, the V gene TRBV15, with TRBD1 identical over 10 bases. Trimming at V came to 3 bases and at J to 5 bases, leaving 4 bases not matched to a gene. CDR1 is LNHNV, CDR2 YYDKDF, per germline (reference sequence). The CDR3 has 14 residues. The CDR3 region has the DNA TGTGCCACCAGCAGGACAGGGGGCATTAACGAGCAGTACTTC. Protein: CATSRTGGINEQYF.

The chain couples TRBV27 to TRBJ1-1; possibly TRBD1 for D (6 bases). Germline V lookup: CDR1 MNHEY, CDR2 SMNVEV (reference sequence). V lost 3 bases and J lost 10, with 27 bases in between. CDR3 length equals 17 residues. CDR3: CASSLLAVRGGIIGAFF. For the CDR3, the DNA is TGTGCCAGCAGTTTGCTGGCGGTTAGGGGGGGGATAATTGGAGCTTTCTTT.

The chain recombines TRBV5-1 with TRBJ1-3; D uncertain. Germline CDR1 SGHRS, CDR2 YFSETQ. Deletions cut 0 bases from V and 0 bases from J, with 16 bases between. This CDR3 has 18 amino acids. CDR3 sequence reads: CASSLGPDDGISGNTIYF. CDR3 in DNA: TGCGCCAGCAGCTTGGGGCCGGACGACGGGATCTCTGGAAACACCATATATTTT.

The chain carries TRBV27 and TRBJ2-2; D perhaps matches TRBD2 (6 bases). The CDR3 runs 12 residues. V lost 7 bases and J lost 7, with 10 bases in between. Germline CDR1 is MNHEY and CDR2 is SMNVEV (reference sequence). CDR3: CASTRENGELFF. Here the CDR3 DNA reads TGTGCCAGCACCCGGGAGAACGGGGAGCTGTTTTTT.

The J gene is TRBJ2-5, the V gene TRBV19; 10 bases are shared with TRBD2. Germline values: CDR1 LNHDA, CDR2 SQIVND (reference sequence). V trimming: 2 bases; J trimming: 2 bases; junction bases outside the gene matches: 2. CDR3 length: 15 amino acids. The CDR3 protein is CASSITSGTQETQYF. CDR3 in DNA: TGTGCCAGTAGTATAACTAGCGGGACGCAAGAGACCCAGTACTTC. The full variable domain, with the rest looked up from reference TRBV19 and TRBJ2-5, is DGGITQSPKYLFRKEGQNVTLSCEQNLNHDAMYWYRQDPGQGLRLIYYSQIVNDFQKGDIAEGYSVSREKKESFPLTVTSAQKNPTAFYLCASSITSGTQETQYFGPGTRLLVL.

This sequence joins TRBV19 and TRBJ1-6; 9 nucleotides align to TRBD1. CDR3 length: 14 amino acids. J was trimmed by 5 bases and V by 7 bases; bases with no gene match: 3. In germline, CDR1 is LNHDA, CDR2 SQIVND (reference sequence). The CDR3 here is CASTRTGDNSPLHF. The CDR3 bases are TGTGCCAGTACGCGGACAGGGGATAATTCACCCCTCCACTTT. The variable domain in full, completed from reference TRBV19 and TRBJ1-6, reads DGGITQSPKYLFRKEGQNVTLSCEQNLNHDAMYWYRQDPGQGLRLIYYSQIVNDFQKGDIAEGYSVSREKKESFPLTVTSAQKNPTAFYLCASTRTGDNSPLHFGNGTRLTVT.

This rearrangement joins TRBV6-5 to TRBJ2-1, with a possible D match to TRBD2 (7 bases). Germline loops: CDR1 MNHEY, CDR2 SVGAGI. The V gene lost 6 bases and the J gene lost 8 bases, with 14 bases spanning the gap. The CDR3 extends over 13 amino acids. The CDR3: CASRGGLGDEQFF. CDR3 nucleotides: TGTGCCAGCAGGGGGGGGCTGGGTGATGAGCAGTTCTTC.

The chain carries TRBV5-6 and TRBJ1-2; D gene uncertain. The CDR3 is 18 residues long. Germline V CDR1 and CDR2: SGHDT, YYEEEE. V was shortened by 4 bases and J by 2 bases, with 24 bases between the two germline ends. The CDR3 sequence is CASSLLPGIWTGNYGYTF. CDR3 DNA: TGTGCCAGCAGCCTACTACCTGGAATCTGGACGGGCAACTATGGCTACACCTTC. Complete variable domain (other parts from reference TRBV5-6 and TRBJ1-2): DAGVTQSPTHLIKTRGQQVTLRCSPKSGHDTVSWYQQALGQGPQFIFQYYEEEERQRGNFPDRFSGHQFPNYSSELNVNALLLGDSALYLCASSLLPGIWTGNYGYTFGSGTRLTVV.

The chain joins TRBV19 to TRBJ1-1; D perhaps matches TRBD1 (6 bases). V lost 6 bases to trimming and J lost 0 bases, with 14 bases between them. The V gene's germline CDR1 is LNHDA and CDR2 SQIVND (reference sequence). CDR3 length: 15 residues. CDR3 residues: CASSGGQLMNTEAFF. In nucleotides, the CDR3 is TGTGCCAGTAGCGGGGGGCAGCTCATGAACACTGAAGCTTTCTTT.

This clone appeared a single time. This chain connects TRBV7-8 to TRBJ2-7, with TRBD2 matching 11 bases. CDR1 and CDR2 from the germline V gene are SGHVS and FQNEAQ. J was trimmed by 3 bases and V by 5 bases; bases with no gene match: 3. This CDR3 is built from 14 residues. The CDR3 is CASSQTSGSYEQYF. CDR3 coding DNA: TGTGCCAGCAGCCAAACTAGCGGGAGCTACGAGCAGTACTTC.

The CDR3 loop is CASSRRRGETQYF. In DNA form, the CDR3 reads TGCGCCAGCAGCCGTCGAAGGGGGGAGACCCAGTACTTC. This chain joins TRBV4-3 and TRBJ2-5; weak D call: TRBD1 (6 bases). The CDR3 runs to 13 residues. Germline V lookup: CDR1 LGHNA, CDR2 YSLEER. The V and J ends lost 4 bases and 5 bases respectively, with 11 bases between them.

V gene TRBV2 combines with J gene TRBJ1-1, with a tentative D call TRBD1 (6 bases). Trimming left V 7 bases short and J 4 bases short, with 13 bases between. Germline CDR1 SNHLY, CDR2 FYNNEI. This CDR3 is built from 13 residues. The CDR3 nucleotides read TGTGCCAGCACAGGGGCGGCGGGCACTGAAGCTTTCTTT. Its translation: CASTGAAGTEAFF. Drawing the rest from reference TRBV2 and TRBJ1-1, the complete variable domain is EPEVTQTPSHQVTQMGQEVILRCVPISNHLYFYWYRQILGQKVEFLVSFYNNEISEKSEIFDDQFSVERPDGSNFTLKIRSTKLEDSAMYFCASTGAAGTEAFFGQGTRLTVV.